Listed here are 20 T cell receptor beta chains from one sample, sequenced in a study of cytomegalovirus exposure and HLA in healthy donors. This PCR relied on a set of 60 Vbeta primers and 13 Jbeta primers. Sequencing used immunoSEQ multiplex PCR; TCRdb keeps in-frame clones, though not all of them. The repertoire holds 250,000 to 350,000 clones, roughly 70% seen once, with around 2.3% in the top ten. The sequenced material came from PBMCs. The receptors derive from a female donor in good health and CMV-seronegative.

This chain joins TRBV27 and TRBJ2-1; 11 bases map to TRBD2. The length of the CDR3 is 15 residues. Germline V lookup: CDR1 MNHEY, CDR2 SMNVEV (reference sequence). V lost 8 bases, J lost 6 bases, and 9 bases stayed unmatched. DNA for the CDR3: TGTGCCAGCTCTTCAGGGACTAGCGGCGTCAATGAGCAGTTCTTC. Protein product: CASSSGTSGVNEQFF.

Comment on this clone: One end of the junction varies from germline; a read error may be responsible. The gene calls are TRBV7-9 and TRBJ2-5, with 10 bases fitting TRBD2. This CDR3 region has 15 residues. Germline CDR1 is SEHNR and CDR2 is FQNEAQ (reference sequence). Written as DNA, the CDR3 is TGTTCCAGCAGCTTGATAGCGGGAGGACACGAGACCCAGTACTTC. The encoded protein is CSSSLIAGGHETQYF. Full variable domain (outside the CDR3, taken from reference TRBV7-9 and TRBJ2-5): DTGVSQNPRHKITKRGQNVTFRCDPISEHNRLYWYRQTLGQGPEFLTYFQNEAQLEKSRLLSDRFSAERPKGSFSTLEIQRTEQGDSAMYLCSSSLIAGGHETQYFGPGTRLLVL.

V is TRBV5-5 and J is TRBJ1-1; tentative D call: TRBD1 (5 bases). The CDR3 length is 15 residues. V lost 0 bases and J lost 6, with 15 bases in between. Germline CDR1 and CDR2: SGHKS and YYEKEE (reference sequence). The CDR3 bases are TGTGCCAGCAGCTTGGGGTGGGGCCAGAAGGCTGAAGCTTTCTTT. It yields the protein CASSLGWGQKAEAFF.

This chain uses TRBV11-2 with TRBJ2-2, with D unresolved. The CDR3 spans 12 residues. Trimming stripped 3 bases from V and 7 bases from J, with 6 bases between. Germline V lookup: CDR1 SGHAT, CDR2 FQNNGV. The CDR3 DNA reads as TGTGCCAGCAGCTTCTTTAGCGGGGAGCTGTTTTTT. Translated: CASSFFSGELFF.

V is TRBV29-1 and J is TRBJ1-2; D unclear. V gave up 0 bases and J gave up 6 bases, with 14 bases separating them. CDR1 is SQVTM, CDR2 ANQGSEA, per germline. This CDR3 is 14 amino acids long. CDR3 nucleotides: TGCAGCGTTGAAGAGGGTCAGGCCCCCGATGGCTACACCTTC. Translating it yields CSVEEGQAPDGYTF.

CDR3 amino acids: CASNYRQYQSYEQYF. In DNA, the CDR3 is TGTGCCAGCAATTATAGACAGTACCAATCCTACGAGCAGTACTTC. The chain joins TRBV2 to TRBJ2-7; a weak D match, TRBD1 (5 bases). Germline V gene lookup returns CDR1 SNHLY and CDR2 FYNNEI. The CDR3 is 15 amino acids. The germline V and J ends were trimmed by 7 bases and 1 base, with 17 bases remaining between them.

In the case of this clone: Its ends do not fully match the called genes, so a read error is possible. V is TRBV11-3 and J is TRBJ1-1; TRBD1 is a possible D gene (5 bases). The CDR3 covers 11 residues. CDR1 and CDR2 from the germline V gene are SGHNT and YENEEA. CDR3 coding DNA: TGTGCCAGCAGCTTAGAAGGGGAAGGCGTCTTT. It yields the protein CASSLEGEGVF.

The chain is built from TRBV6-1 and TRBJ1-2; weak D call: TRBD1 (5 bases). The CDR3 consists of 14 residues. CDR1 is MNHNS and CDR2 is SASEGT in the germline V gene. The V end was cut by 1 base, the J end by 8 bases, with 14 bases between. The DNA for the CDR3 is TGTGCCAGCAGTGAAGTGCGGGACGGAATCGGCTACACCTTC. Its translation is CASSEVRDGIGYTF.

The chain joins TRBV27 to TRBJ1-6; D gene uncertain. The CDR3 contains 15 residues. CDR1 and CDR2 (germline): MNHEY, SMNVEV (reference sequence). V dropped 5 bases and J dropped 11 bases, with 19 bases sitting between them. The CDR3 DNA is TGTGCCAGCAGTACACCCCGGGAGAACTGGACACCCCTCCACTTT. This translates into CASSTPRENWTPLHF.

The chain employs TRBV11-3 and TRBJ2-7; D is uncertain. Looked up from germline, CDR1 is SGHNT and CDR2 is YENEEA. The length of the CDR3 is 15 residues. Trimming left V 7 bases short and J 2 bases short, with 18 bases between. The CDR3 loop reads CASTPARHSPYEQYF. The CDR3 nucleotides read TGTGCCAGCACCCCGGCGCGACATTCACCCTACGAGCAGTACTTC.

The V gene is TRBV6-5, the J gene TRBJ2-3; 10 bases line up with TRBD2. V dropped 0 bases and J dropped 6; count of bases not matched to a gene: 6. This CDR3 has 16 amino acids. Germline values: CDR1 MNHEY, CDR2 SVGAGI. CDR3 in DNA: TGTGCCAGCAGTTACTCGACGCTAGCGGGAGTGGATACGCAGTATTTT. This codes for CASSYSTLAGVDTQYF.

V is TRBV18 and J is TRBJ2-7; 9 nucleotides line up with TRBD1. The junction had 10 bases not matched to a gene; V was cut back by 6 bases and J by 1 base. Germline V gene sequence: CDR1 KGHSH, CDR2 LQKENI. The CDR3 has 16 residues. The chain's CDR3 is CASSPTGGTRSYEQYF. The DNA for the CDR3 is TGTGCCAGCTCGCCTACAGGGGGCACTAGGTCCTACGAGCAGTACTTC.

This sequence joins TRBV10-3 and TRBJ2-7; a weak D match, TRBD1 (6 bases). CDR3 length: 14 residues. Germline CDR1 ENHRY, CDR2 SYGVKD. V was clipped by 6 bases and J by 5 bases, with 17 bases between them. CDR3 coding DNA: TGTGCCATCAGGCCCGGGGAGAGGGGGAACGAGCAGTACTTC. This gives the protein CAIRPGERGNEQYF.

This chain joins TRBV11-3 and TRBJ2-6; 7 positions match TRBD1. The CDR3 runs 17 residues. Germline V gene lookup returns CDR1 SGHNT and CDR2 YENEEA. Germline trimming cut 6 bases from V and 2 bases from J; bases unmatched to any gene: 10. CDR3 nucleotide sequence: TGTGCCAGCAGGGACGGACAGGTCAGGGCTGGGGCCAACGTCCTGACTTTC. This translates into CASRDGQVRAGANVLTF.

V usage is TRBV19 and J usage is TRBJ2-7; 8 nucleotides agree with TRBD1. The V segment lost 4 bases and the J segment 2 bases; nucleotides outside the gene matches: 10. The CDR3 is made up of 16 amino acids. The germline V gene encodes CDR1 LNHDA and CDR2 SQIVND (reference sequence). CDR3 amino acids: CASSRGQVQRPYEQYF. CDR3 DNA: TGTGCCAGTAGTAGGGGACAGGTCCAGCGTCCCTACGAGCAGTACTTC.

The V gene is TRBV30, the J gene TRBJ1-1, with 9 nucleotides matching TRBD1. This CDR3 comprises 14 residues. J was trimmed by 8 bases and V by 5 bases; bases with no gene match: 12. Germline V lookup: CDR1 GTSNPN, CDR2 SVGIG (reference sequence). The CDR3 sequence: CAWRIRDREQEAFF. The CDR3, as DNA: TGTGCCTGGCGAATTCGGGACAGGGAACAGGAAGCTTTCTTT. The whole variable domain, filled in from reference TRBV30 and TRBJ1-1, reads SQTIHQWPATLVQPVGSPLSLECTVEGTSNPNLYWYRQAAGRGLQLLFYSVGIGQISSEVPQNLSASRPQDRQFILSSKKLLLSDSGFYLCAWRIRDREQEAFFGQGTRLTVV.

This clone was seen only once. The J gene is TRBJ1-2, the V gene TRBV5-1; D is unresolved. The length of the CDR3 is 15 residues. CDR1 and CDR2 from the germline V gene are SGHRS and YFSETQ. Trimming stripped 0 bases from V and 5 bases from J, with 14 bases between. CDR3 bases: TGCGCCAGCAGCTTGGCTCTCGCAGAGGTTTATGGCTACACCTTC. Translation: CASSLALAEVYGYTF.

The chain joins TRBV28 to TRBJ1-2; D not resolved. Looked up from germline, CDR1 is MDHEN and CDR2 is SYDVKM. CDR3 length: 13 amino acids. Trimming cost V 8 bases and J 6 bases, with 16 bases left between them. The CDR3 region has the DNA TGTGCCAGCTTAAGAGACCGGAGGGATGGCTACACCTTC. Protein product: CASLRDRRDGYTF.

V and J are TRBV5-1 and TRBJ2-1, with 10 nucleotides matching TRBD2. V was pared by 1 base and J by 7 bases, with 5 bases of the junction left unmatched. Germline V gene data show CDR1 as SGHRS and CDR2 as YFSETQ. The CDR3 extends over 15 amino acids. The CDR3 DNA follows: TGCGCCAGCAGCTTGTTAGCGGGAGGTAAGAATGAGCAGTTCTTC. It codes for CASSLLAGGKNEQFF.

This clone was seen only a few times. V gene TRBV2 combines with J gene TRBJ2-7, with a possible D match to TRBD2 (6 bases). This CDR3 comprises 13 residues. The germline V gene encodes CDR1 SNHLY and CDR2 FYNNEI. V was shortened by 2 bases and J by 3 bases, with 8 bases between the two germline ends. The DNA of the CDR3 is TGTGCCAGCAGTGAATGGAGGGTCTACGAGCAGTACTTC. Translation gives CASSEWRVYEQYF.